Here is one TCR beta chain with its context. The target antigen is unknown. V was clipped by 5 bases and J by 5 bases; unmatched bases: 13. CDR1 and CDR2 (germline): MNHNS, SASEGT. The CDR3 extends over 18 amino acids. This sample stems from a study of identical twins. The authors used template switching to add a universal primer site and gave cDNA unique molecular identifiers. TCRdb analysed the 5' RACE reads with MiXCR anew, one entry per CDR3 protein. The sample contains 450,000 or so distinct CDR3 sequences, approximately 15% of which appear only once. Study findings and constraints: The study found weaker excess twin sharing in beta out-of-frame sequences. Models underestimated TCR alpha sharing (out-of-frame) in monozygotic twins.

These data also featured in a second study, about yellow fever vaccine responses in identical twins.

Material: CD4+ T cells sorted from blood. The TCR originated in a woman younger than 35 in good health. V gene TRBV6-1 combines with J gene TRBJ2-3, with 13 bases lining up with TRBD2. The CDR3 is CASSNRWTSGSLGDTQYF. Here the CDR3 DNA reads TGTGCCAGCAGTAATCGCTGGACTAGCGGGAGTTTAGGAGATACGCAGTATTTT.